Reported below is one TCR beta chain. No antigen is known for it. This entry belongs to a study of cytomegalovirus exposure and HLA in healthy donors. Use of 60 Vbeta and 13 Jbeta primers characterized the PCR. Generated by immunoSEQ multiplex PCR, the TCRdb table keeps only in-frame clones and is missing some. The sample shows about 59,000 clones, roughly 80% of them seen only once. Findings and limits, study-wide: The authors later found most CMV-associated TCR beta chains appeared HLA-restricted.

The specimen sequenced was PBMCs. This TCR derives from a middle-aged woman in good health and CMV-seronegative.

CDR3 in amino acids: CASSPRSGQGTNEKLFF. The CDR3 DNA reads as TGTGCCAGCAGCCCGCGTTCGGGACAGGGTACGAATGAAAAACTGTTTTTT. The J gene is TRBJ1-4, the V gene TRBV7-9; TRBD1 matches 9 bases. Trimming removed 5 bases from V and 5 bases from J; junction bases left unmatched: 12. The germline V gene has CDR1 SEHNR and CDR2 FQNEAQ (reference sequence). CDR3 length: 17 amino acids.